The 30 T cell receptor beta chains given below trace back to one sample, sequenced in a study of identical twins. TCRdb re-derived calls from the 5' RACE reads in MiXCR, one entry per CDR3 protein. The sample comprises about 530,000 distinct CDR3 sequences, about 15% of which are singletons, and roughly 0.46% rests with the top ten. The same data also went into a second study, on yellow fever vaccine responses in identical twins.

Sequencing was carried out using CD4+ T cells sorted from blood. The receptor source for this set is a woman aged 18-29 years in good health.

The rearrangement uses TRBV5-1 and TRBJ2-1; TRBD2 matches 9 bases. The CDR3 extends over 14 amino acids. V dropped 3 bases and J dropped 6; count of bases not matched to a gene: 4. CDR1 is SGHRS, CDR2 YFSETQ, per germline. For the CDR3, the DNA is TGCGCCAGCAGCTCGGGACTAGCCTTCAATGAGCAGTTCTTC. Its protein product is CASSSGLAFNEQFF.

This clonotype occurred a few times. The chain employs TRBV3-1 and TRBJ2-7; 9 bases agree with TRBD2. There are 15 residues in the CDR3. V lost 1 base and J lost 2; bases outside the gene matches: 3. Germline V CDR1 and CDR2: LGHDT, YNNKEL (reference sequence). The CDR3 protein is CASSQAPSGAYEQYF. The CDR3 DNA is TGTGCCAGCAGCCAAGCGCCTAGCGGGGCCTACGAGCAGTACTTC.

This clonotype was counted only a few times. For the CDR3, the DNA is TGTGCCAGCAGTTCCCTCACCTCGGGACAGGGTGTTGGCTACACCTTC. Its translation: CASSSLTSGQGVGYTF. The rearrangement joins TRBV28 to TRBJ1-2; 9 nucleotides agree with TRBD1. Per germline, CDR1 MDHEN and CDR2 SYDVKM. V gave up 4 bases and J gave up 7 bases; unmatched junction bases: 13. The CDR3 length is 16 residues.

The rearrangement links TRBV14 to TRBJ2-5, with a possible D match to TRBD1 (6 bases). This CDR3 comprises 15 residues. From germline, CDR1 is SGHDN and CDR2 FVKESK. Trimming removed 4 bases at V and 2 bases at J, with 14 bases between. CDR3 in amino acids: CASSLNLGQQETQYF. In DNA, the CDR3 is TGTGCCAGCAGCCTAAATCTTGGACAGCAAGAGACCCAGTACTTC.

In its sample, this clonotype was seen a few times. V and J are TRBV7-9 and TRBJ2-1; the D is unclear. The CDR3 is 12 residues long. With 6 bases removed from V and 6 bases from J, the gap between germline ends came to 9 bases. Looked up from germline, CDR1 is SEHNR and CDR2 is FQNEAQ (reference sequence). The DNA for the CDR3 is TGTGCCAGCAGTTTACAGTCCAATGAGCAGTTCTTC. Translating gives CASSLQSNEQFF.

This clonotype appeared a few times. This chain links TRBV6-2 or TRBV6-3 with TRBJ2-7, with TRBD1 identical over 8 bases. CDR1 and CDR2 from the germline V gene are MNHEY and SVGEGT. V gave up 5 bases and J gave up 2 bases; unmatched junction bases: 5. CDR3 length: 14 amino acids. For the CDR3, the DNA is TGTGCCAGCAGTAACACAGGGGGAACCTACGAGCAGTACGTC. Encoded protein: CASSNTGGTYEQYV.

The chain carries TRBV7-9 and TRBJ2-2; 7 bases fit TRBD1. CDR1 is SEHNR and CDR2 is FQNEAQ in the germline V gene (reference sequence). The J segment lost 6 bases and the V segment lost 5 bases, leaving 9 bases of the junction unmatched. CDR3 size: 15 residues. CDR3 bases: TGTGCCAGCAGCGCCAGTACAGGGGTACCCGGGGAGCTGTTTTTT. This translates into CASSASTGVPGELFF.

This clonotype was seen a handful of times. The chain recombines TRBV7-6 with TRBJ2-3, with a possible D match to TRBD1 (5 bases). The CDR3 length is 15 residues. Trimming took off 0 bases at V and 7 bases at J, with 14 bases between the two ends. Germline lookup yields CDR1 SGHVS and CDR2 FNYEAQ. Here the CDR3 reads CASSLALDRMNTQYF. The CDR3 DNA sequence: TGTGCCAGCAGCTTAGCGCTTGACAGAATGAATACGCAGTATTTT.

This clonotype was detected many times. The chain carries TRBV5-1 and TRBJ1-2; 7 bases line up with TRBD1. The CDR3 is 14 residues long. Germline V gene data show CDR1 as SGHRS and CDR2 as YFSETQ. Germline trimming cut 0 bases from V and 6 bases from J; bases unmatched to any gene: 5. The CDR3 region has the DNA TGCGCCAGCAGCTTGGAGGGGGCAAGTAATGGCTACACCTTC. Protein sequence: CASSLEGASNGYTF. Variable domain in full (rest from reference TRBV5-1 and TRBJ1-2): KAGVTQTPRYLIKTRGQQVTLSCSPISGHRSVSWYQQTPGQGLQFLFEYFSETQRNKGNFPGRFSGRQFSNSRSEMNVSTLELGDSALYLCASSLEGASNGYTFGSGTRLTVV.

J is TRBJ2-3 and V is TRBV12-5, with D possibly being TRBD2 (6 bases). Trimming shortened V by 6 bases and J by 0 bases, and 16 bases separated the two germline ends. CDR3 size: 16 residues. Germline values: CDR1 LGHNT, CDR2 FRNRAP. CDR3 DNA sequence: TGTGCTAGTGGGCGAAGACTAGAAACTAGCACAGATACGCAGTATTTT. Encoded protein: CASGRRLETSTDTQYF.

This clonotype was seen more than once but under ten times. The gene calls are TRBV7-2 and TRBJ1-1; TRBD1 might be the D (5 bases). V was pared by 3 bases and J by 2 bases, with 13 bases between. CDR3 length: 15 amino acids. Germline-derived CDR1 and CDR2 are SGHTA and FQGNSA. CDR3 DNA sequence: TGTGCCAGCAGCTTCGCGGGGCAGAGCAACACTGAAGCTTTCTTT. Translation gives CASSFAGQSNTEAFF.

V usage is TRBV28 and J usage is TRBJ2-3, with 11 bases that match TRBD2. There are 16 residues in the CDR3. Germline V gene lookup returns CDR1 MDHEN and CDR2 SYDVKM. Trimming cost V 5 bases and J 4 bases; bases outside gene matches: 8. The CDR3 protein is CASSVLAGAVADTQYF. The CDR3 DNA is TGTGCCAGCAGTGTACTAGCGGGGGCCGTGGCAGATACGCAGTATTTT.

V gene TRBV20-1 combines with J gene TRBJ2-5; 10 bases map to TRBD2. Germline trimming cut 6 bases from V and 5 bases from J; bases unmatched to any gene: 12. CDR3 size: 15 residues. Germline CDR1 DFQATT, CDR2 SNEGSKA (reference sequence). CDR3 bases: TGCAGTGCGACTAGTCCGGGACTAGCGATGGAGACCCAGTACTTC. Protein: CSATSPGLAMETQYF.

Only a few counts were recorded for this clonotype. The gene calls are TRBV4-1 and TRBJ2-7, with D tentatively TRBD1 (6 bases). There are 14 residues in the CDR3. CDR1 and CDR2 (germline): MGHRA, YSYEKL. V gave up 3 bases and J gave up 0 bases, with 9 bases separating them. The CDR3 region has the DNA TGCGCCAGCAGCCACCGGGACAACTCCTACGAGCAGTACTTC. Its translation is CASSHRDNSYEQYF.

This chain connects TRBV24-1 to TRBJ2-2; 7 nucleotides align to TRBD1. Trimming at V came to 3 bases and at J to 5 bases, leaving 8 bases not matched to a gene. Germline loops: CDR1 KGHDR, CDR2 SFDVKD. The CDR3 spans 16 residues. CDR3 in amino acids: CATSDLEGAGTGELFF. CDR3 nucleotides: TGTGCCACCAGTGATCTCGAGGGGGCCGGGACCGGGGAGCTGTTTTTT.

This clonotype was seen more than once but under ten times. The chain employs TRBV7-9 and TRBJ2-7, with D hard to call. Germline loops: CDR1 SEHNR, CDR2 FQNEAQ (reference sequence). The CDR3 totals 14 residues. V was pared by 3 bases and J by 9 bases, with 18 bases between. CDR3 sequence: CASSFANVRNGQYF. The DNA of the CDR3 is TGTGCCAGCAGCTTTGCGAACGTTAGAAACGGGCAGTACTTC.

The rearrangement links TRBV14 to TRBJ2-3; no clear D gene. Trimming pared 1 base from V and 2 bases from J, leaving 10 bases between. In germline, CDR1 is SGHDN, CDR2 FVKESK. The CDR3 extends over 15 amino acids. CDR3 coding DNA: TGTGCCAGCAGCCAAGTGGGCAGTCCCACAGATACGCAGTATTTT. Its protein product is CASSQVGSPTDTQYF.

This clonotype turned up a few times. The genes are TRBV15 and TRBJ2-3, with 13 bases identical to TRBD2. V shed 1 base and J 3 bases; nucleotides not matched to a gene: 10. The V gene's germline CDR1 is LNHNV and CDR2 YYDKDF (reference sequence). This CDR3 has 19 amino acids. CDR3 in DNA: TGTGCCACCAGCAGAGGGGTTTGGACTAGCGGGAGCTGGACAGATACGCAGTATTTT. Its translation is CATSRGVWTSGSWTDTQYF.

The chain combines TRBV6-5 with TRBJ2-5; the match to TRBD2 covers 9 bases. The CDR3 has 19 amino acids. The germline V gene has CDR1 MNHEY and CDR2 SVGAGI. Trimming took 2 bases from V and 1 from J; bases not matched to a gene: 14. The CDR3 region has the DNA TGTGCCAGCAGTTACCCGCCCGGAGCCAGCGGGGGGCCCCAAGAGACCCAGTACTTC. Translation: CASSYPPGASGGPQETQYF.

The V and J genes are TRBV7-9 and TRBJ1-4; D may be TRBD1 (6 bases). The CDR3 consists of 15 residues. The ends were cut back, 5 bases at V and 4 bases at J, with 14 bases in the middle. Germline V gene data show CDR1 as SEHNR and CDR2 as FQNEAQ (reference sequence). The CDR3: CASSPTRTVNEKLFF. Written as DNA, the CDR3 is TGTGCCAGCAGCCCGACGAGGACAGTTAATGAAAAACTGTTTTTT.

This clonotype was counted only a few times. The gene calls are TRBV18 and TRBJ2-5; D not certain. The CDR3 sequence is 12 residues long. The ends were cut back, 5 bases at V and 1 base at J, with 5 bases in the middle. Per germline, CDR1 KGHSH and CDR2 LQKENI. DNA for the CDR3: TGTGCCAGCTCAGTTTTCCAAGAGACCCAGTACTTC. This gives the protein CASSVFQETQYF.

This clonotype was detected a few times. Possible read error: a much larger clone is one base away. The chain is built from TRBV12-3 or TRBV12-4 and TRBJ1-1, with D possibly matching TRBD1 (6 bases). The CDR3 sequence is 14 residues long. The V gene lost 1 base and the J gene lost 3 bases, with 9 bases spanning the gap. The CDR3 reads CASSLGGAHTEAFF. In DNA form, the CDR3 reads TGTGCCAGCAGTTTAGGGGGGGCGCACACTGAAGCTTTCTTT.

The V call is TRBV10-3, the J call TRBJ2-3, with D uncertain. Germline V gene data show CDR1 as ENHRY and CDR2 as SYGVKD. Trimming removed 8 bases from V and 2 bases from J, with 14 bases in between. The CDR3 runs 14 residues. CDR3 residues: CAISPLDNTDTQYF. As DNA, the CDR3 is TGTGCCATCTCTCCCCTCGACAACACAGATACGCAGTATTTT.

This clonotype appeared many times. CDR3 nucleotide sequence: TGTGCCAGCAGTTTGGCTAGTGTGACGGAGACCCAGTACTTC. It translates to CASSLASVTETQYF. The chain employs TRBV12-3 or TRBV12-4 and TRBJ2-5, with D uncertain. This CDR3 contains 14 residues. The ends were cut back, 3 bases at V and 5 bases at J, with 13 bases in the middle.

This clonotype was seen a handful of times. The rearrangement joins TRBV20-1 to TRBJ2-1; D call uncertain. Trimming took 3 bases from V and 6 from J, leaving 9 bases between them. The CDR3 runs 12 residues. The V gene's germline CDR1 is DFQATT and CDR2 SNEGSKA (reference sequence). The CDR3 nucleotides read TGCAGTGCTAGGCAGCAACCCAATGAGCAGTTCTTC. Its protein product is CSARQQPNEQFF.

This clonotype was seen a few times. The chain employs TRBV5-4 and TRBJ2-3; D ambiguous. The germline V gene has CDR1 SGHNT and CDR2 YYREEE (reference sequence). Trimming took 0 bases from V and 4 from J, leaving 18 bases between them. The CDR3 consists of 17 residues. The CDR3 loop is CASSLGLLTAGPDTQYF. The CDR3 DNA reads TGTGCCAGCAGCTTGGGGTTGCTCACCGCCGGTCCAGATACGCAGTATTTT.

This sequence joins TRBV7-9 and TRBJ2-1; D unclear. The germline V gene has CDR1 SEHNR and CDR2 FQNEAQ (reference sequence). The CDR3 runs 12 residues. V was cut by 1 base and J by 10 bases, with 8 bases left in between. The CDR3 DNA is TGTGCCAGCAGCTTAGATTGGCGCGAGCAGTTCTTC. Translated: CASSLDWREQFF.

This clonotype was detected ten times or more. This chain links TRBV12-3 or TRBV12-4 with TRBJ1-5, with TRBD1 identical over 7 bases. The CDR3 length is 16 residues. The V gene end was trimmed by 3 bases and the J gene end by 6 bases; junction bases not matched to a gene: 11. The CDR3 is CASSFSDRLKGQPQHF. Written as DNA, the CDR3 is TGTGCCAGCAGTTTCTCGGACAGGTTAAAGGGTCAGCCCCAGCATTTT.

The chain joins TRBV25-1 to TRBJ1-1; TRBD1 matches 7 bases. Looked up from germline, CDR1 is MGHDK and CDR2 is SYGVNS. This CDR3 has 15 residues. Trimming at V came to 1 base and at J to 4 bases, leaving 6 bases not matched to a gene. The DNA of the CDR3 is TGTGCCAGCAGTGAATCCCTCCCAGGGGGCACTGAAGCTTTCTTT. Residues: CASSESLPGGTEAFF.

Only a few counts were recorded for this clonotype. V usage is TRBV10-2 and J usage is TRBJ2-5; D gene ambiguous. There are 11 residues in the CDR3. The germline CDR1 and CDR2 sequences are WSHSY and SAAADI. V gave up 7 bases and J gave up 4 bases, with 7 bases separating them. CDR3 DNA sequence: TGCGCCAGCACCCAGGCAGAGACCCAGTACTTC. Its protein product is CASTQAETQYF.